The 28 T cell receptor beta chains below all came from one sample that was sequenced in a study of cytomegalovirus exposure and HLA in healthy donors. Researchers ran the PCR with 60 Vbeta and 13 Jbeta primers. Profiling relied on immunoSEQ multiplex PCR, and the TCRdb table lists in-frame clones only, not all of them. Of 210,000 or so clones listed, approximately 80% are singletons. The sample consisted of PBMCs. Source of these receptors: a woman between 50 and 59 years old in good health and CMV-seropositive.

The chain has TRBV7-8 and TRBJ1-1; 9 positions agree with TRBD1. The CDR3 spans 15 residues. Per germline, CDR1 SGHVS and CDR2 FQNEAQ. V gave up 5 bases and J gave up 4 bases; unmatched junction bases: 8. This CDR3 is CASSHPGTGPTEAFF. The CDR3 DNA is TGTGCCAGCAGCCACCCCGGGACAGGGCCCACTGAAGCTTTCTTT.

The chain has TRBV5-1 and TRBJ2-4, with a tentative D call TRBD2 (6 bases). Germline CDR1 and CDR2: SGHRS and YFSETQ. V gave up 0 bases and J gave up 6 bases, with 10 bases separating them. There are 14 residues in the CDR3. The chain's CDR3 is CASSLGGDVNIQYF. As DNA, the CDR3 is TGCGCCAGCAGCTTGGGGGGGGATGTAAACATTCAGTACTTC.

This clone was seen only a few times. The rearrangement uses TRBV7-9 and TRBJ1-5; D may be TRBD1 (5 bases). Trimming took off 5 bases at V and 8 bases at J, with 19 bases between the two ends. The CDR3 runs to 15 residues. From germline, CDR1 is SEHNR and CDR2 FQNEAQ (reference sequence). The CDR3 loop reads CASSPIGGVGKPQHF. Written as DNA, the CDR3 is TGTGCCAGCAGCCCCATTGGAGGGGTGGGGAAGCCCCAGCATTTT.

The chain recombines TRBV6-5 with TRBJ1-2; D is undetermined. This CDR3 spans 11 amino acids. In germline, CDR1 is MNHEY, CDR2 SVGAGI. V dropped 5 bases and J dropped 13 bases, with 14 bases sitting between them. The CDR3 nucleotides read TGTGCCAGCAGTGAACTGCCAGGCAGCACCTTC. This codes for CASSELPGSTF.

This clone occurred once. The chain joins TRBV27 to TRBJ1-4, with 11 bases that match TRBD1. The CDR3 runs to 16 residues. Germline V gene sequence: CDR1 MNHEY, CDR2 SMNVEV (reference sequence). Losses at the gene ends were 0 bases for V and 9 bases for J; bases not matched to a gene: 6. CDR3 sequence reads: CASSLSPGQGVQKLFF. CDR3 nucleotide sequence: TGTGCCAGCAGTTTATCTCCGGGACAGGGGGTTCAAAAACTGTTTTTT.

The J gene is TRBJ2-2, the V gene TRBV4-3; 8 bases agree with TRBD1. The CDR3 is 20 residues long. The V gene's germline CDR1 is LGHNA and CDR2 YSLEER. Trimming took 4 bases from V and 4 from J; bases not matched to a gene: 20. DNA of the CDR3: TGCGCCAGCAGCCGACTGTGGGACAGGTTTCCTGGTGCCCTCACCGGGGAGCTGTTTTTT. Translating gives CASSRLWDRFPGALTGELFF.

The chain joins TRBV5-1 to TRBJ1-2; D is ambiguous. The CDR3 is made up of 14 amino acids. The ends were cut back, 0 bases at V and 8 bases at J, with 14 bases in the middle. Germline CDR1 and CDR2: SGHRS and YFSETQ. The CDR3 DNA is TGCGCCAGCAGCTTGGTGCCAGAGGGCTGGGGCTACACCTTC. Translating it yields CASSLVPEGWGYTF.

The rearrangement links TRBV4-1 to TRBJ2-3, with 7 bases that match TRBD2. This CDR3 is built from 17 residues. V shed 1 base and J 2 bases; nucleotides not matched to a gene: 9. Germline assignment: CDR1 MGHRA and CDR2 YSYEKL. DNA of the CDR3: TGCGCCAGCAGCCAAGTTGGCTTGAGCGGGGACACAGATACGCAGTATTTT. Encoded protein: CASSQVGLSGDTDTQYF.

This clone was counted a single time. The chain is built from TRBV4-1 and TRBJ1-5; 11 bases line up with TRBD1. The CDR3 runs 14 residues. V lost 3 bases and J lost 9; bases outside the gene matches: 4. Germline-derived CDR1 and CDR2 are MGHRA and YSYEKL. CDR3 loop: CASSQGQGVRPQHF. CDR3 in DNA: TGCGCCAGCAGCCAGGGACAGGGGGTGAGGCCCCAGCATTTT.

The J gene is TRBJ2-1, the V gene TRBV4-1; TRBD1 matches at 9 bases. The germline CDR1 and CDR2 sequences are MGHRA and YSYEKL. Trimming at V came to 0 bases and at J to 10 bases, leaving 13 bases not matched to a gene. This CDR3 region has 17 residues. Here the CDR3 reads CASSQDTRTGVLREQFF. The CDR3 DNA reads as TGCGCCAGCAGCCAAGATACGCGGACAGGGGTTTTAAGGGAGCAGTTCTTC.

The gene calls are TRBV27 and TRBJ2-2; D possibly corresponds to TRBD1 (5 bases). The CDR3 runs to 13 residues. V lost 1 base and J lost 7, with 7 bases in between. Germline-derived CDR1 and CDR2 are MNHEY and SMNVEV (reference sequence). The CDR3 bases are TGTGCCAGCAGTTTATTCAGGGACGGGGAGCTGTTTTTT. Translation: CASSLFRDGELFF.

This sequence joins TRBV11-2 and TRBJ1-2, with D possibly being TRBD1 (6 bases). V dropped 4 bases and J dropped 6 bases, with 15 bases sitting between them. The CDR3 totals 14 residues. Germline V gene data show CDR1 as SGHAT and CDR2 as FQNNGV. The CDR3 here is CASSSSRGFNGYTF. The CDR3 nucleotides are TGTGCCAGCAGCTCAAGCAGGGGTTTCAATGGCTACACCTTC.

The chain combines TRBV5-1 with TRBJ1-2; tentatively, D is TRBD1 (6 bases). With 2 bases removed from V and 4 bases from J, the gap between germline ends came to 9 bases. This CDR3 has 13 amino acids. Per germline, CDR1 SGHRS and CDR2 YFSETQ. This chain's CDR3 is CASSLQGGYGYTF. Here the CDR3 DNA reads TGCGCCAGCAGCTTACAGGGCGGCTATGGCTACACCTTC.

This chain joins TRBV4-2 and TRBJ2-4; the match to TRBD1 covers 7 bases. With V trimmed by 4 bases and J by 4 bases, 7 bases remained unmatched. Germline CDR1 is LGHNA and CDR2 is YNFKEQ. This CDR3 spans 15 amino acids. Here the CDR3 reads CASSREGQSKNIQYF. The CDR3 bases are TGTGCCAGCAGCCGAGAGGGACAGTCGAAAAACATTCAGTACTTC.

The chain couples TRBV19 to TRBJ1-5; TRBD1 matches at 8 bases. With 3 bases clipped from V and 4 bases from J, the junction kept 5 bases outside the gene matches. CDR1 is LNHDA, CDR2 SQIVND, per germline (reference sequence). This CDR3 has 15 amino acids. In DNA, the CDR3 is TGTGCCAGTAGTATCCCGGACAGGGCGAATCAGCCCCAGCATTTT. It codes for CASSIPDRANQPQHF.

V gene TRBV19 combines with J gene TRBJ2-2, with TRBD1 matching 10 bases. Per the germline V gene, CDR1 is LNHDA and CDR2 is SQIVND (reference sequence). With 5 bases clipped from V and 4 bases from J, the junction kept 4 bases outside the gene matches. CDR3 length: 15 residues. The CDR3 bases are TGTGCCAGTAGTCTACGGACAGGGGGCACCGGGGAGCTGTTTTTT. Its protein product is CASSLRTGGTGELFF. Full variable domain (rest looked up from reference TRBV19 and TRBJ2-2): DGGITQSPKYLFRKEGQNVTLSCEQNLNHDAMYWYRQDPGQGLRLIYYSQIVNDFQKGDIAEGYSVSREKKESFPLTVTSAQKNPTAFYLCASSLRTGGTGELFFGEGSRLTVL.

V gene TRBV19 combines with J gene TRBJ1-2; TRBD1 might be the D (6 bases). Deletions cut 8 bases from V and 4 bases from J, with 14 bases between. The CDR3 has 13 amino acids. In germline, CDR1 is LNHDA, CDR2 SQIVND (reference sequence). For the CDR3, the DNA is TGTGCCAGTGCGTCAGGGGCGGGCTATGGCTACACCTTC. Its protein is CASASGAGYGYTF.

This sequence joins TRBV27 and TRBJ2-1, with TRBD2 identical over 8 bases. Germline lookup yields CDR1 MNHEY and CDR2 SMNVEV (reference sequence). The CDR3 is 14 amino acids. V gave up 10 bases and J gave up 4 bases; unmatched junction bases: 9. Written as DNA, the CDR3 is TGTGCCACCCGGAGCGGGGGTTATTACAATGAGCAGTTCTTC. Translating it yields CATRSGGYYNEQFF.

This rearrangement joins TRBV7-6 to TRBJ2-7, with TRBD1 identical over 10 bases. This CDR3 comprises 14 residues. The J segment lost 5 bases and the V segment lost 5 bases, leaving 6 bases of the junction unmatched. Germline CDR1 and CDR2: SGHVS and FNYEAQ. This CDR3 is CASSRTGGIDEQYF. CDR3 nucleotide sequence: TGTGCCAGCAGCCGGACAGGGGGTATCGACGAGCAGTACTTC.

J is TRBJ2-7 and V is TRBV7-9; the match to TRBD1 covers 11 bases. The ends lost 5 bases at V and 9 bases at J; junction bases unmatched: 12. The germline V gene has CDR1 SEHNR and CDR2 FQNEAQ (reference sequence). The CDR3 is 15 residues long. CDR3: CASSPWDRGAVRQYF. The CDR3 coding sequence is TGTGCCAGCAGCCCATGGGACAGGGGGGCGGTTAGGCAGTACTTC. Based on the CDR3 plus reference TRBV7-9 and TRBJ2-7, the full variable domain is DTGVSQNPRHKITKRGQNVTFRCDPISEHNRLYWYRQTLGQGPEFLTYFQNEAQLEKSRLLSDRFSAERPKGSFSTLEIQRTEQGDSAMYLCASSPWDRGAVRQYFGPGTRLTVT.

The chain joins TRBV5-1 to TRBJ2-1, with a possible D match to TRBD2 (5 bases). The V and J ends lost 3 bases and 0 bases respectively, with 10 bases between them. The CDR3 has 15 amino acids. Germline CDR1 reads SGHRS; CDR2 reads YFSETQ. The CDR3 DNA is TGCGCCAGCAGCTGGAGCGGTAGCTCCTACAATGAGCAGTTCTTC. Its translation is CASSWSGSSYNEQFF.

The chain carries TRBV5-1 and TRBJ2-7; D may be TRBD1 (5 bases). Trimming stripped 2 bases from V and 1 base from J, with 7 bases between. This CDR3 region has 13 residues. Germline V gene data show CDR1 as SGHRS and CDR2 as YFSETQ. The CDR3 bases are TGCGCCAGCAGCTTAACAGGTTCCTACGAGCAGTACTTC. Translating it yields CASSLTGSYEQYF.

The chain has TRBV19 and TRBJ1-1; 11 bases align to TRBD1. The ends lost 7 bases at V and 3 bases at J; junction bases unmatched: 7. CDR3 size: 15 residues. CDR1 is LNHDA and CDR2 is SQIVND in the germline V gene (reference sequence). The CDR3 coding sequence is TGTGCCAGTACCCCGGGACAGGGGGAGGACACTGAAGCTTTCTTT. This sequence encodes CASTPGQGEDTEAFF.

The chain has TRBV5-4 and TRBJ1-6; TRBD1 agrees at 11 bases. The CDR3 totals 15 residues. V dropped 4 bases and J dropped 8; count of bases not matched to a gene: 5. Per germline, CDR1 SGHNT and CDR2 YYREEE (reference sequence). CDR3 sequence reads: CASSPGTGGHSPLHF. In DNA form, the CDR3 reads TGTGCCAGCAGCCCCGGGACAGGGGGTCATTCACCCCTCCACTTT.

V is TRBV6-1 and J is TRBJ1-4, with D possibly TRBD1 on 6 matching bases. Between the trimmed V and J ends, which lost 2 bases and 4 bases, there was a span of 17 bases. The CDR3 is 17 residues long. Germline V gene data show CDR1 as MNHNS and CDR2 as SASEGT. The CDR3: CASSELGQGWGNEKLFF. The CDR3 DNA reads TGTGCCAGCAGTGAATTGGGTCAGGGGTGGGGTAATGAAAAACTGTTTTTT.

The genes are TRBV7-9 and TRBJ1-2; TRBD1 agrees at 8 bases. V shed 5 bases and J 8 bases; nucleotides not matched to a gene: 13. The germline gives CDR1 SEHNR, CDR2 FQNEAQ (reference sequence). CDR3 length: 15 amino acids. The CDR3 DNA reads as TGTGCCAGCAGCCCACGCGGGCAGGGGGCGGGAGGCTACACCTTC. This translates into CASSPRGQGAGGYTF.

The V and J genes are TRBV5-1 and TRBJ1-2, with D uncertain. The V gene lost 0 bases and the J gene lost 3 bases, with 6 bases spanning the gap. The CDR3 has 13 residues. The V gene's germline CDR1 is SGHRS and CDR2 YFSETQ. The CDR3 coding sequence is TGCGCCAGCAGCTTGGAAGTAGACTATGGCTACACCTTC. Translation: CASSLEVDYGYTF.

V is TRBV5-1 and J is TRBJ2-3; D is possibly TRBD1 (6 bases). CDR3 size: 15 residues. The germline gives CDR1 SGHRS, CDR2 YFSETQ. Trimming stripped 0 bases from V and 2 bases from J, with 10 bases between. The DNA for the CDR3 is TGCGCCAGCAGCTTGGGTCCAGGGGTCACAGATACGCAGTATTTT. It is translated as CASSLGPGVTDTQYF.